Presented here are 28 T cell receptor beta chains from one specimen sequenced in a study of T-cell memory formation after mild COVID-19. TCRdb fed the 5' RACE reads into MiXCR, producing one record per CDR3 protein. In the table there are roughly 400,000 distinct CDR3 sequences, approximately 16% of which are singletons. Source material: PBMCs or a T cell subset sorted from them (not recorded which). Every receptor here comes from a man aged 18 to 30 who had mild COVID-19 (a few samples of this study predate the infection). Cell type and time point are not known.

The chain has TRBV2 and TRBJ1-6, with no clear D. V gave up 7 bases and J gave up 7 bases, with 5 bases separating them. Germline V gives CDR1 SNHLY, CDR2 FYNNEI. This CDR3 has 11 residues. CDR3 region: CASTRNSPLHF. The CDR3, as DNA: TGTGCCAGCACTAGGAATTCACCCCTCCACTTT.

This clonotype was counted between two and nine times. The rearrangement links TRBV24-1 to TRBJ1-1; a weak D match, TRBD1 (6 bases). The length of the CDR3 is 11 residues. The V gene lost 12 bases and the J gene lost 4 bases, with 11 bases spanning the gap. The germline gives CDR1 KGHDR, CDR2 SFDVKD. The CDR3 reads CAAGDGTEAFF. CDR3 nucleotides: TGTGCCGCAGGGGACGGCACTGAAGCTTTCTTT.

This clonotype was observed a handful of times. J is TRBJ2-1 and V is TRBV7-9, with D possibly matching TRBD2 (6 bases). The V end lost 8 bases, the J end lost 7 bases, and 18 bases lay between the germline ends. This CDR3 is built from 14 residues. Germline CDR1 SEHNR, CDR2 FQNEAQ (reference sequence). The CDR3 loop reads CASGGDPGVNEQFF. The CDR3 DNA reads TGTGCCAGCGGCGGGGACCCTGGGGTTAATGAGCAGTTCTTC.

This chain connects TRBV7-9 to TRBJ2-5, with 10 bases that match TRBD1. The V segment lost 5 bases and the J segment 5 bases; nucleotides outside the gene matches: 8. The length of the CDR3 is 15 residues. Germline V gives CDR1 SEHNR, CDR2 FQNEAQ (reference sequence). As DNA, the CDR3 is TGTGCCAGCAGCCAGGGGACAGGGGATTTGGAGACCCAGTACTTC. Encoded protein: CASSQGTGDLETQYF.

The chain employs TRBV7-3 and TRBJ1-1; D ambiguous. CDR3 length: 16 residues. Trimming took 0 bases from V and 1 from J, leaving 12 bases between them. CDR1 and CDR2 from the germline V gene are SGHTA and FQGTGA. Written as DNA, the CDR3 is TGTGCCAGCAGCTTAACTCCAGTGGGAAGGAACACTGAAGCTTTCTTT. Amino acids: CASSLTPVGRNTEAFF.

CDR3 loop: CASSPGEVWVGYTF. The DNA for the CDR3 is TGTGCCAGCAGTCCCGGGGAGGTTTGGGTAGGCTACACCTTC. The chain combines TRBV6-5 with TRBJ1-2; D not resolved. The V gene lost 5 bases and the J gene lost 8 bases, with 18 bases spanning the gap. The CDR3 sequence is 14 residues long. Germline CDR1 and CDR2: MNHEY and SVGAGI.

The rearrangement links TRBV9 to TRBJ1-6; D perhaps matches TRBD1 (5 bases). V shed 0 bases and J shed 10 bases, with 11 bases lying between them. Germline CDR1 is SGDLS and CDR2 is YYNGEE. This CDR3 is 14 amino acids long. In DNA, the CDR3 is TGTGCCAGCAGCGTAGAATCCAGGGAGTCACCCCTCCACTTT. It encodes CASSVESRESPLHF.

This clonotype was picked up a small number of times. The chain is built from TRBV7-9 and TRBJ1-2; D is uncertain. V was pared by 1 base and J by 8 bases, with 8 bases between. CDR1 is SEHNR, CDR2 FQNEAQ, per germline (reference sequence). The CDR3 is made up of 12 amino acids. The CDR3 DNA is TGTGCCAGCAGCTTAGAGTTGGAGGGCTACACCTTC. Its protein product is CASSLELEGYTF.

The chain employs TRBV10-3 and TRBJ2-1; the D gene is possibly TRBD1 (6 bases). Germline-derived CDR1 and CDR2 are ENHRY and SYGVKD. The CDR3 extends over 13 amino acids. V was trimmed by 4 bases and J by 7 bases, leaving 11 bases between them. CDR3 DNA sequence: TGTGCCATCAGTGCCCAGGACAGAAATGAGCAGTTCTTC. Protein sequence: CAISAQDRNEQFF.

This clonotype was recorded a few times. The CDR3 sequence is CASSFGGSSYNEQFF. The DNA of the CDR3 is TGTGCCAGCAGTTTTGGCGGAAGCTCCTACAATGAGCAGTTCTTC. V is TRBV12-3 or TRBV12-4 and J is TRBJ2-1; D is unclear. This CDR3 is built from 15 residues. V lost 3 bases, J lost 0 bases, and 9 bases lay in between.

This clonotype was detected many times. V and J are TRBV6-2 or TRBV6-3 and TRBJ2-1; 8 bases agree with TRBD1. This CDR3 is 15 amino acids long. Germline loops: CDR1 MNHEY, CDR2 SVGEGT. Trimming at V came to 4 bases and at J to 3 bases, leaving 5 bases not matched to a gene. The CDR3 sequence: CASSSSGGVYNEQFF. The CDR3 DNA reads TGTGCCAGCAGTTCCTCAGGGGGCGTCTACAATGAGCAGTTCTTC.

The rearrangement uses TRBV5-1 and TRBJ2-5; D not resolved. The CDR3 is 14 amino acids. The V gene lost 0 bases and the J gene lost 1 base, with 7 bases spanning the gap. Germline V gene lookup returns CDR1 SGHRS and CDR2 YFSETQ. The CDR3 DNA sequence: TGCGCCAGCAGCTTGGGTCAGCCCCAAGAGACCCAGTACTTC. Translation gives CASSLGQPQETQYF.

This clonotype was observed a few times. The rearrangement uses TRBV15 and TRBJ2-7; D gene uncertain. The V gene lost 5 bases and the J gene lost 0 bases, with 17 bases spanning the gap. The CDR3 is 16 residues long. Germline V lookup: CDR1 LNHNV, CDR2 YYDKDF (reference sequence). Here the CDR3 reads CATSPQKHHSSYEQYF. The CDR3 region has the DNA TGTGCCACCAGCCCCCAAAAGCACCATAGCTCCTACGAGCAGTACTTC.

This clonotype was observed a few times. The chain uses TRBV7-9 and TRBJ2-2; D uncertain. Trimming left V 4 bases short and J 7 bases short, with 16 bases between. The CDR3 consists of 15 residues. The germline V gene encodes CDR1 SEHNR and CDR2 FQNEAQ (reference sequence). CDR3 sequence: CASSSMPTGDGELFF. CDR3 DNA: TGTGCCAGCAGCTCCATGCCAACGGGTGACGGGGAGCTGTTTTTT.

This clonotype was found many times. The chain has TRBV7-2 and TRBJ2-3, with 7 bases that match TRBD2. J was trimmed by 5 bases and V by 2 bases; bases with no gene match: 7. There are 15 residues in the CDR3. Germline CDR1 SGHTA, CDR2 FQGNSA. The CDR3 DNA follows: TGTGCCAGCAGCTTAAGGCGGGGGAGGGTAGATACGCAGTATTTT. Protein: CASSLRRGRVDTQYF.

This clonotype was counted ten times or more. The chain has TRBV5-1 and TRBJ2-3; 10 nucleotides match TRBD2. The CDR3 loop spans 14 amino acids. With 4 bases clipped from V and 5 bases from J, the junction kept 4 bases outside the gene matches. From germline, CDR1 is SGHRS and CDR2 YFSETQ. The CDR3, as DNA: TGCGCCAGCAGCGTCATAGCGGGGGGAGATACGCAGTATTTT. It encodes CASSVIAGGDTQYF.

This sequence joins TRBV18 and TRBJ2-5; D is perhaps TRBD1 (5 bases). There are 16 residues in the CDR3. V lost 0 bases and J 4 bases, leaving 15 bases between the germline ends. Germline CDR1 is KGHSH and CDR2 is LQKENI. CDR3 amino acids: CASSPPWSRQGETQYF. CDR3 nucleotide sequence: TGTGCCAGCTCACCACCGTGGTCCCGCCAGGGAGAGACCCAGTACTTC.

This clonotype was observed at least ten times. At one end the junction does not follow the germline gene, possibly because of a read error. The chain joins TRBV5-1 to TRBJ1-1; D unclear. Germline CDR1 SGHRS, CDR2 YFSETQ. CDR3 size: 13 residues. The CDR3 nucleotides read TGTGCCAGCAGCCCCGGATTGAACACTGAAGCTTTCTTT. Its protein is CASSPGLNTEAFF.

This clonotype was detected a few times. The chain has TRBV7-9 and TRBJ2-1, with D perhaps TRBD1 (5 bases). The CDR3 is 15 amino acids. Germline V CDR1 and CDR2: SEHNR, FQNEAQ (reference sequence). Trimming left V 7 bases short and J 3 bases short, with 16 bases between. The DNA for the CDR3 is TGTGCCAGCATAGAAGGGGCTACGGTCTACAATGAGCAGTTCTTC. This encodes CASIEGATVYNEQFF.

This clonotype showed up just a few times. The chain is built from TRBV5-1 and TRBJ2-3; 9 bases map to TRBD2. V lost 2 bases to trimming and J lost 1 base; unmatched junction nucleotides: 14. Germline V gene lookup returns CDR1 SGHRS and CDR2 YFSETQ. This CDR3 spans 19 amino acids. DNA of the CDR3: TGCGCCAGCAGCTTCGGGGTAGCGGGGGTGTATCAGGGCACAGATACGCAGTATTTT. Translating gives CASSFGVAGVYQGTDTQYF.

This clonotype was counted a few times. V is TRBV6-2 or TRBV6-3 and J is TRBJ2-5; 9 positions match TRBD2. There are 18 residues in the CDR3. Per the germline V gene, CDR1 is MNHEY and CDR2 is SVGEGT. The junction had 9 bases not matched to a gene; V was cut back by 0 bases and J by 1 base. In nucleotides, the CDR3 is TGTGCCAGCAGTTACTCGTTCGGTCTAGCGGGGATCCAAGAGACCCAGTACTTC. This gives the protein CASSYSFGLAGIQETQYF.

The CDR3, as DNA: TGTGCCAGCAGCGTATGGGACACCTACGAGCAGTACGTC. Translating it yields CASSVWDTYEQYV. The rearrangement uses TRBV7-2 and TRBJ2-7; perhaps TRBD1 as D (6 bases). Per the germline V gene, CDR1 is SGHTA and CDR2 is FQGNSA. Trimming cost V 5 bases and J 2 bases, with 10 bases left between them. This CDR3 has 13 residues.

This clonotype appeared a few times. J is TRBJ2-2 and V is TRBV20-1; TRBD2 is a possible D gene (6 bases). The CDR3 is 14 amino acids. Trimming left V 0 bases short and J 9 bases short, with 14 bases between. Looked up from germline, CDR1 is DFQATT and CDR2 is SNEGSKA (reference sequence). The chain's CDR3 is CSARDPGGTRELFF. In DNA form, the CDR3 reads TGCAGTGCTAGAGATCCCGGGGGTACCAGGGAGCTGTTTTTT.

CDR3 residues: CATSREGVSGANVLTF. As DNA, the CDR3 is TGTGCCACCAGCAGAGAAGGTGTCTCTGGGGCCAACGTCCTGACTTTC. This rearrangement joins TRBV15 to TRBJ2-6; no clear D. The CDR3 has 16 amino acids. Germline lookup yields CDR1 LNHNV and CDR2 YYDKDF (reference sequence). Trimming took 0 bases from V and 0 from J, leaving 6 bases between them. Filled out from reference TRBV15 and TRBJ2-6, the complete variable domain reads DAMVIQNPRYQVTQFGKPVTLSCSQTLNHNVMYWYQQKSSQAPKLLFHYYDKDFNNEADTPDNFQSRRPNTSFCFLDIRSPGLGDTAMYLCATSREGVSGANVLTFGAGSRLTVL.

A few counts support this clonotype. J is TRBJ2-7 and V is TRBV6-2 or TRBV6-3; D is possibly TRBD1 (5 bases). This CDR3 comprises 12 residues. The germline V gene encodes CDR1 MNHEY and CDR2 SVGEGT. With 8 bases removed from V and 2 bases from J, the gap between germline ends came to 10 bases. The CDR3 DNA reads TGTGCCAGCCAGACAGTGCCCTACGAGCAGTACTTC. Translation: CASQTVPYEQYF.

This clonotype was seen a handful of times. The chain uses TRBV12-3 or TRBV12-4 and TRBJ2-5; 8 bases agree with TRBD2. CDR3 length: 13 amino acids. V shed 8 bases and J 5 bases; nucleotides not matched to a gene: 7. The CDR3 loop is CASGSGGLETQYF. In DNA form, the CDR3 reads TGTGCCAGCGGGTCGGGGGGGTTGGAGACCCAGTACTTC.

This chain connects TRBV6-1 to TRBJ2-7; TRBD1 agrees at 11 bases. With 7 bases clipped from V and 7 bases from J, the junction kept 12 bases outside the gene matches. Germline assignment: CDR1 MNHNS and CDR2 SASEGT. CDR3 length: 15 amino acids. The CDR3 DNA reads TGTGCCAGCACCCCCCGTGGACAGGGGGCGGGTGAGCAGTACGTC. This sequence encodes CASTPRGQGAGEQYV.

The gene calls are TRBV7-3 and TRBJ2-3; TRBD1 agrees at 7 bases. This CDR3 is 15 amino acids long. The V gene end was trimmed by 5 bases and the J gene end by 2 bases; junction bases not matched to a gene: 7. Germline V gene lookup returns CDR1 SGHTA and CDR2 FQGTGA. DNA for the CDR3: TGTGCCAGCAGCGCCGGGACAGTCGACACAGATACGCAGTATTTT. Protein sequence: CASSAGTVDTDTQYF. Together with reference TRBV7-3 and TRBJ2-3, the CDR3 gives the full variable domain: GAGVSQTPSNKVTEKGKYVELRCDPISGHTALYWYRQSLGQGPEFLIYFQGTGAADDSGLPNDRFFAVRPEGSVSTLKIQRTERGDSAVYLCASSAGTVDTDTQYFGPGTRLTVL.